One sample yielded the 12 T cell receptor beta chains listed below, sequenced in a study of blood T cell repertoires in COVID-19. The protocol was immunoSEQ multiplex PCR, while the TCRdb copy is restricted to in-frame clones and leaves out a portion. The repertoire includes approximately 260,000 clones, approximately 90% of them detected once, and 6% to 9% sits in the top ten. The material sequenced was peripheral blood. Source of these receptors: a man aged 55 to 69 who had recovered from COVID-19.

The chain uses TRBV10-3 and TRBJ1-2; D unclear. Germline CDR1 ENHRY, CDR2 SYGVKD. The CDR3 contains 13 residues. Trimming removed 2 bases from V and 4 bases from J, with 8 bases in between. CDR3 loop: CAISENGAYGYTF. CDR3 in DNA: TGTGCCATCAGTGAGAACGGAGCCTATGGCTACACCTTC.

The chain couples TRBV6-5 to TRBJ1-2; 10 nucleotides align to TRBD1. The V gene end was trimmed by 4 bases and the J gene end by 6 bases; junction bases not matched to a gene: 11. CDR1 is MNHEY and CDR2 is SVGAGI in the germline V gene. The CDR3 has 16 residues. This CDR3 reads CASSSNRQGAVNGYTF. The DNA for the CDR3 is TGTGCCAGCAGTTCCAACCGACAGGGGGCGGTTAATGGCTACACCTTC.

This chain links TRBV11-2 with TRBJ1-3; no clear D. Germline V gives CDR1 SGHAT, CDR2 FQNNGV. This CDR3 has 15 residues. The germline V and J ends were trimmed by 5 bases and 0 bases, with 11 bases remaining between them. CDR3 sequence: CASSPDGLSGNTIYF. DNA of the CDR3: TGTGCCAGCAGCCCCGATGGGCTCTCTGGAAACACCATATATTTT.

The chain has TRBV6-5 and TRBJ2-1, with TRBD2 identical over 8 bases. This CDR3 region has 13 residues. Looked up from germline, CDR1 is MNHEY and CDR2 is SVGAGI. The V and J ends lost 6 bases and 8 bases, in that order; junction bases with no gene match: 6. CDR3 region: CASRRRGGYEQFF. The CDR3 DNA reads TGTGCCAGCAGAAGACGGGGGGGCTATGAGCAGTTCTTC.

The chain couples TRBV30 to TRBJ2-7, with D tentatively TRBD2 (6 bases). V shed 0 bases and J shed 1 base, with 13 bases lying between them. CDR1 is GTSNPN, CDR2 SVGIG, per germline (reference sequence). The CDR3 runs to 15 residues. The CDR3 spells CAWSVAGRPSYEQYF. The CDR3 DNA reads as TGTGCCTGGAGTGTGGCGGGGCGCCCATCCTACGAGCAGTACTTC.

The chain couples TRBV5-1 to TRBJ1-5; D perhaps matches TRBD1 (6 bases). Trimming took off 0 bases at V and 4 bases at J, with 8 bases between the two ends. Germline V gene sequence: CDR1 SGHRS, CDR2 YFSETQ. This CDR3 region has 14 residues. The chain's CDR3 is CASSLDRANQPQHF. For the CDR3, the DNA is TGCGCCAGCAGCTTGGACAGGGCTAATCAGCCCCAGCATTTT.

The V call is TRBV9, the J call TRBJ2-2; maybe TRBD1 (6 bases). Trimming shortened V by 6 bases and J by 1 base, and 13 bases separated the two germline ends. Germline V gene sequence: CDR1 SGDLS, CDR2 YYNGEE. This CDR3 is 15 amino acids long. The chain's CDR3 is CASTSVGQNTGELFF. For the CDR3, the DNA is TGTGCCAGCACCAGCGTGGGACAGAACACCGGGGAGCTGTTTTTT.

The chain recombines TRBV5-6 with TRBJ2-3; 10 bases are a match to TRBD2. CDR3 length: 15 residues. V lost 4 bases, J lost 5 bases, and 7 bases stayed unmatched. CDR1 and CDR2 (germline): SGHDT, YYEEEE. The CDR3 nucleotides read TGTGCCAGCAGCCGCCTAGCGGGGGAAGTAGATACGCAGTATTTT. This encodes CASSRLAGEVDTQYF. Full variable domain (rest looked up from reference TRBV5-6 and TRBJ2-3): DAGVTQSPTHLIKTRGQQVTLRCSPKSGHDTVSWYQQALGQGPQFIFQYYEEEERQRGNFPDRFSGHQFPNYSSELNVNALLLGDSALYLCASSRLAGEVDTQYFGPGTRLTVL.

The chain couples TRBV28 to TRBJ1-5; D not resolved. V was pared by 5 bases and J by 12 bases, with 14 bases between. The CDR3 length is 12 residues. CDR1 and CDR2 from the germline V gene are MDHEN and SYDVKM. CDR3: CASSPPRRVQHF. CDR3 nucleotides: TGTGCCAGCAGTCCCCCTAGGAGGGTCCAGCATTTT. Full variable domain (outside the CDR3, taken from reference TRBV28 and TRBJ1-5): DVKVTQSSRYLVKRTGEKVFLECVQDMDHENMFWYRQDPGLGLRLIYFSYDVKMKEKGDIPEGYSVSREKKERFSLILESASTNQTSMYLCASSPPRRVQHFGDGTRLSIL.

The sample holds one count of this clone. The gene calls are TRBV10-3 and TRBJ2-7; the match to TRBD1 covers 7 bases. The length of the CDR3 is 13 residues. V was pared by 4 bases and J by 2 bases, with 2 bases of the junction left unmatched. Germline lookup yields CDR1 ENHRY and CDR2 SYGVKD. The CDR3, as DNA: TGTGCCATCAGTGCGGGACAGACCTACGAGCAGTACGTC. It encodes CAISAGQTYEQYV.

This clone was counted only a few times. CDR3 nucleotides: TGCGCCAGCAGTGAGTCCCGGCAGGGTTGGAATCAGCCCCAGCATTTT. Translating it yields CASSESRQGWNQPQHF. The chain couples TRBV10-2 to TRBJ1-5; TRBD1 might be the D (5 bases). The CDR3 covers 16 residues. Trimming removed 0 bases at V and 4 bases at J, with 13 bases between. Germline V gene lookup returns CDR1 WSHSY and CDR2 SAAADI.

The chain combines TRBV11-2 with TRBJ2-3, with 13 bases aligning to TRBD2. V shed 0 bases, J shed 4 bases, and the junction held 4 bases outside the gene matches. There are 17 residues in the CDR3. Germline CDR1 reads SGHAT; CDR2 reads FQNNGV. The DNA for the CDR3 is TGTGCCAGCAGCTTAGACACTAGCGGGGGGGCTGCAGATACGCAGTATTTT. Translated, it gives CASSLDTSGGAADTQYF.